The 31 T cell receptor beta chains given below trace back to one sample, sequenced in a study of regulatory T cells in long-lasting Graves disease. Time point here: newly diagnosed GD, antithyroid drugs for less than 3 months. Researchers made the TCR library from RNA that was extracted from PBMCs. Arm-PCR of CDR3 regions with iRepertoire HTBI primers generated TCR beta libraries. One entry per CDR3 protein results from TCRdb running MiXCR on the multiplex PCR reads. The table shows 420,000 or so distinct CDR3 sequences, with 16% occurring only once. A further study also used this sample, focusing on T cells in Graves' hyperthyroidism and ophthalmopathy.

Sample: peripheral blood mononuclear cells (PBMCs), taken at new diagnosis, from a patient treated with antithyroid drugs. These receptors were obtained from a woman aged 18-35 years with Graves disease.

Only a few counts were recorded for this clonotype. This chain uses TRBV7-9 with TRBJ2-7; TRBD1 might be the D (5 bases). Germline-derived CDR1 and CDR2 are SEHNR and FQNEAQ (reference sequence). This CDR3 has 16 residues. The V end was cut by 1 base, the J end by 1 base, with 14 bases between. The CDR3: CASSLEFGQGSYEQYF. The CDR3 DNA reads as TGTGCCAGCAGCTTAGAGTTCGGCCAGGGTTCCTACGAGCAGTACTTC.

This clonotype has ten or more counts. V gene TRBV3-1 combines with J gene TRBJ1-4; 10 nucleotides agree with TRBD1. V dropped 3 bases and J dropped 6; count of bases not matched to a gene: 4. This CDR3 has 15 residues. The germline V gene encodes CDR1 LGHDT and CDR2 YNNKEL (reference sequence). The CDR3 here is CASSQRTGGHEKLFF. DNA of the CDR3: TGTGCCAGCAGCCAGCGGACAGGGGGACATGAAAAACTGTTTTTT.

This clonotype was counted only a few times. J is TRBJ2-6 and V is TRBV7-3, with TRBD1 matching over 12 bases. J gave up 0 bases and V 1 base, and 7 bases lay outside the gene matches. Germline V CDR1 and CDR2: SGHTA, FQGTGA. This CDR3 is built from 20 residues. CDR3 in amino acids: CASSLKAGTGGGSGANVLTF. CDR3 in DNA: TGTGCCAGCAGCTTAAAGGCGGGGACAGGGGGCGGCTCTGGGGCCAACGTCCTGACTTTC.

The DNA for the CDR3 is TGCAGTGCAAAAGCGGGAGGCCTCACCTACGAGCAGTACTTC. Translated, it gives CSAKAGGLTYEQYF. The chain is built from TRBV20-1 and TRBJ2-7, with 9 nucleotides matching TRBD2. Germline CDR1 is DFQATT and CDR2 is SNEGSKA (reference sequence). Losses at the gene ends were 6 bases for V and 2 bases for J; bases not matched to a gene: 8. This CDR3 is built from 14 residues.

This clonotype was detected once. One junction end disagrees with the germline gene, perhaps due to a read error. V usage is TRBV9 and J usage is TRBJ2-1; D gene ambiguous. CDR1 and CDR2 (germline): SGDLS, YYNGEE. The CDR3 is made up of 14 amino acids. CDR3 sequence: CASSVAGFYNEQSF. The DNA of the CDR3 is TGTGCCAGCAGCGTAGCAGGCTTTTACAATGAGCAGTCCTTC.

The chain links TRBV29-1 to TRBJ1-2; no clear D gene. The germline V gene encodes CDR1 SQVTM and CDR2 ANQGSEA. With 0 bases removed from V and 6 bases from J, the gap between germline ends came to 8 bases. The CDR3 spans 12 residues. The CDR3 spells CSVEDSGDGYTF. CDR3 in DNA: TGCAGCGTTGAAGACTCTGGGGATGGCTACACCTTC.

The chain couples TRBV28 to TRBJ2-3, with 8 bases that match TRBD2. Near its end, the DNA agrees better with TRBJ2-5, so the J call may be wrong. Germline V gene lookup returns CDR1 MDHEN and CDR2 SYDVKM. This CDR3 is built from 14 residues. CDR3 bases: TGTGCCAGCAGTTTTTTGCGGGGGGTAGAGACCCAGTACTTC. Residues: CASSFLRGVETQYF.

A few counts support this clonotype. This chain links TRBV12-3 or TRBV12-4 with TRBJ1-5; TRBD1 agrees at 8 bases. CDR3 length: 15 residues. V lost 6 bases and J lost 0; bases outside the gene matches: 4. DNA for the CDR3: TGTGCCAGCAGCCGGACAGGGAATAGCAATCAGCCCCAGCATTTT. This translates into CASSRTGNSNQPQHF.

The chain links TRBV3-1 to TRBJ1-1, with D uncertain. The CDR3 contains 12 residues. Deletions cut 4 bases from V and 9 bases from J, with 12 bases between. CDR1 is LGHDT and CDR2 is YNNKEL in the germline V gene (reference sequence). This chain's CDR3 is CASSPRTGQAFF. As DNA, the CDR3 is TGTGCCAGCAGCCCACGGACCGGGCAAGCTTTCTTT.

In this sample, this clonotype turned up many times. The chain has TRBV27 and TRBJ2-1; tentative D call: TRBD1 (5 bases). The CDR3 runs 13 residues. The V end lost 0 bases, the J end lost 10 bases, and 10 bases lay between the germline ends. The germline V gene encodes CDR1 MNHEY and CDR2 SMNVEV (reference sequence). CDR3 DNA sequence: TGTGCCAGCAGTTTATCTGGGGCCGGGGAGCAGTTCTTC. It encodes CASSLSGAGEQFF.

This clonotype came up many times. The rearrangement joins TRBV7-3 to TRBJ2-5, with 10 bases matching TRBD1. Per germline, CDR1 SGHTA and CDR2 FQGTGA. Trimming at V came to 0 bases and at J to 4 bases, leaving 2 bases not matched to a gene. The CDR3 sequence is 15 residues long. CDR3 sequence (DNA): TGTGCCAGCAGCTTAACGGGACAGGGGCGAGAGACCCAGTACTTC. Its translation: CASSLTGQGRETQYF.

A few counts support this clonotype. The V gene is TRBV14, the J gene TRBJ2-2, with 9 bases fitting TRBD2. Germline V gene lookup returns CDR1 SGHDN and CDR2 FVKESK. The CDR3 is 16 amino acids. V gave up 4 bases and J gave up 1 base; unmatched junction bases: 4. Here the CDR3 reads CASSLLAGMNTGELFF. The CDR3 DNA follows: TGTGCCAGCAGCCTCCTAGCGGGAATGAACACCGGGGAGCTGTTTTTT.

In its sample, this clonotype was seen a few times. The V gene is TRBV12-3 or TRBV12-4, the J gene TRBJ2-5; D call uncertain. Trimming took off 2 bases at V and 12 bases at J, with 10 bases between the two ends. This CDR3 has 11 residues. The CDR3 loop is CASSLSGSKYF. In DNA form, the CDR3 reads TGTGCCAGCAGTTTATCGGGTTCCAAGTACTTC.

This clonotype was detected only a few times. V usage is TRBV4-1 and J usage is TRBJ2-7, with D tentatively TRBD2 (6 bases). The CDR3 runs to 18 residues. CDR1 is MGHRA and CDR2 is YSYEKL in the germline V gene. Trimming stripped 0 bases from V and 0 bases from J, with 18 bases between. The CDR3 DNA reads as TGCGCCAGCAGCCAAGAACTGCGGAAAACCGGGGGCTCCTACGAGCAGTACTTC. It yields the protein CASSQELRKTGGSYEQYF.

Only a few counts were recorded for this clonotype. V is TRBV28 and J is TRBJ2-3; 11 positions match TRBD2. The CDR3 totals 17 residues. Germline CDR1 reads MDHEN; CDR2 reads SYDVKM. With 6 bases clipped from V and 0 bases from J, the junction kept 8 bases outside the gene matches. CDR3 in amino acids: CASSSAGLAASTDTQYF. The CDR3 coding sequence is TGTGCCAGCAGCTCCGCGGGACTAGCGGCTAGCACAGATACGCAGTATTTT.

The chain links TRBV18 to TRBJ1-5, with a possible D match to TRBD1 (5 bases). The V gene lost 6 bases and the J gene lost 6 bases, with 15 bases spanning the gap. In germline, CDR1 is KGHSH, CDR2 LQKENI. The CDR3 extends over 14 amino acids. The CDR3 bases are TGTGCCAGCTCGCGACAGAGGGGAGGTCAGCCCCAGCATTTT. This sequence encodes CASSRQRGGQPQHF.

This clonotype was counted a few times. The junction shows a germline mismatch at one end, possibly a read error. The rearrangement joins TRBV27 to TRBJ2-1; 8 bases fit TRBD1. The CDR3 runs 15 residues. Germline-derived CDR1 and CDR2 are MNHEY and SMNVEV (reference sequence). This chain's CDR3 is CASSLGQGGGFEQFF. In nucleotides, the CDR3 is TGTGCTAGCAGTCTAGGACAGGGTGGAGGGTTCGAGCAGTTCTTC.

This clonotype was recorded many times. V is TRBV6-1 and J is TRBJ1-1; 7 bases map to TRBD1. CDR3 size: 13 residues. Germline CDR1 and CDR2: MNHNS and SASEGT. With V trimmed by 9 bases and J by 4 bases, 8 bases remained unmatched. CDR3 sequence reads: CASKRGLGTEAFF. The CDR3 bases are TGTGCCAGTAAGAGGGGGCTGGGCACTGAAGCTTTCTTT.

Ten or more counts support this clonotype. The chain combines TRBV5-1 with TRBJ1-1; a possible D gene is TRBD1 (5 bases). Deletions cut 1 base from V and 5 bases from J, with 12 bases between. This CDR3 has 14 residues. Germline CDR1 SGHRS, CDR2 YFSETQ. CDR3 nucleotides: TGCGCCAGCAGCTTGATCATGGAGGGGACTGAAGCTTTCTTT. It specifies CASSLIMEGTEAFF.

This clonotype has more than one count but fewer than ten. The chain couples TRBV12-3 or TRBV12-4 to TRBJ2-5, with D unclear. Trimming removed 4 bases from V and 5 bases from J, with 8 bases in between. This CDR3 spans 12 amino acids. The CDR3 DNA sequence: TGTGCCAGCAGTTGGTTAGGGGAGACCCAGTACTTC. Its protein product is CASSWLGETQYF.

This clonotype was observed at least ten times. The chain joins TRBV6-5 to TRBJ2-1; 8 bases align to TRBD1. The CDR3 totals 14 residues. Unmatched junction bases numbered 4, after V lost 2 bases and J lost 7 bases. Germline V gene lookup returns CDR1 MNHEY and CDR2 SVGAGI. CDR3 in amino acids: CASSYSRQGNEQFF. As DNA, the CDR3 is TGTGCCAGCAGTTACAGCCGACAGGGGAATGAGCAGTTCTTC.

This clonotype was seen a few times. At one boundary the junction diverges from the germline segment, which might be a read error. The rearrangement links TRBV12-3 or TRBV12-4 to TRBJ1-2; 7 positions agree with TRBD1. This CDR3 is built from 11 residues. DNA for the CDR3: TGTGCCAGCTCCCCACCAGGGACAGTTTCTTTC. Protein: CASSPPGTVSF.

In DNA form, the CDR3 reads TGTGCCAGCAGCCCGCCCCTAGGTGGGGCGAACACCGGGGAGCTGTTTTTT. Its protein is CASSPPLGGANTGELFF. V usage is TRBV3-1 and J usage is TRBJ2-2; no clear D gene. The CDR3 runs 17 residues. With 4 bases removed from V and 0 bases from J, the gap between germline ends came to 15 bases. In germline, CDR1 is LGHDT, CDR2 YNNKEL (reference sequence).

This clonotype was detected ten times or more. V usage is TRBV28 and J usage is TRBJ2-7; D ambiguous. The CDR3 consists of 11 residues. Per the germline V gene, CDR1 is MDHEN and CDR2 is SYDVKM. V lost 3 bases and J lost 5, with 5 bases in between. CDR3 amino acids: CASSFRNEQYF. The CDR3 DNA follows: TGTGCCAGCAGTTTTCGAAACGAGCAGTACTTC.

The chain combines TRBV12-3 or TRBV12-4 with TRBJ1-2, with D tentatively TRBD1 (6 bases). Between the trimmed V and J ends, which lost 5 bases and 3 bases, there was a span of 16 bases. This CDR3 has 15 residues. CDR3 amino acids: CASSPTGIDHYGYTF. CDR3 sequence (DNA): TGTGCCAGCAGTCCCACAGGGATAGATCACTATGGCTACACCTTC.

This clonotype was seen at least ten times. The J gene is TRBJ2-7, the V gene TRBV7-2; 13 bases are shared with TRBD2. The germline gives CDR1 SGHTA, CDR2 FQGNSA. The CDR3 totals 14 residues. Germline trimming cut 5 bases from V and 4 bases from J; bases unmatched to any gene: 2. The CDR3 region is CASSQGLAGYEQYF. For the CDR3, the DNA is TGTGCCAGCAGCCAGGGACTAGCGGGATACGAGCAGTACTTC.

This clonotype showed up many times. This sequence joins TRBV2 and TRBJ2-1; 11 nucleotides align to TRBD2. The CDR3 extends over 15 amino acids. Unmatched junction bases numbered 4, after V lost 2 bases and J lost 7 bases. From germline, CDR1 is SNHLY and CDR2 FYNNEI. CDR3 sequence reads: CASSETSGSHNEQFF. In DNA form, the CDR3 reads TGTGCCAGCAGTGAAACTAGCGGGAGCCATAATGAGCAGTTCTTC.

The rearrangement joins TRBV4-2 to TRBJ2-2, with TRBD1 identical over 9 bases. Trimming cost V 4 bases and J 5 bases; bases outside gene matches: 11. CDR1 and CDR2 (germline): LGHNA, YNFKEQ. The length of the CDR3 is 17 residues. Written as DNA, the CDR3 is TGTGCCAGCAGCCCCCCCACAGGGACAGGGAGGACCGGGGAGCTGTTTTTT. It codes for CASSPPTGTGRTGELFF.

This clonotype came up a few times. This sequence joins TRBV6-1 and TRBJ2-6; TRBD1 agrees at 8 bases. Germline V lookup: CDR1 MNHNS, CDR2 SASEGT. The CDR3 consists of 16 residues. V shed 2 bases and J 2 bases; nucleotides not matched to a gene: 2. In nucleotides, the CDR3 is TGTGCCAGCAGTGAAAGGACAGGGACTGGGGCCAACGTCCTGACTTTC. Translating it yields CASSERTGTGANVLTF.

DNA for the CDR3: TGTGCCAGCTCACCGGCCCTTAACAATGAGCAGTTCTTC. Protein sequence: CASSPALNNEQFF. This chain connects TRBV18 to TRBJ2-1; D gene unclear. The CDR3 has 13 residues. CDR1 KGHSH and CDR2 LQKENI come from the germline V gene. The ends were cut back, 3 bases at V and 5 bases at J, with 8 bases in the middle.

This clonotype came up a few times. V usage is TRBV5-1 and J usage is TRBJ1-1; 7 bases are shared with TRBD1. This CDR3 has 14 amino acids. Germline V lookup: CDR1 SGHRS, CDR2 YFSETQ. V lost 1 base, J lost 2 bases, and 2 bases stayed unmatched. The CDR3 nucleotides are TGCGCCAGCAGCTTGAACAGGGGTAACACTGAAGCTTTCTTT. Its translation: CASSLNRGNTEAFF.